Following are 30 T cell receptor beta chains from one sample sequenced in a study of shared clonotypes between healthy human individuals. Data came from immunoSEQ multiplex PCR; TCRdb stores just in-frame clones and leaves some out. Among roughly 850,000 clones listed, about 96% were seen once. CD45RO negativity and positive selection for CCR7 defined naive CD8 cells, a population that excluded terminally differentiated effector memory CD45RA+ cells. The source material was naive CD8+ T cells sorted from blood. The receptors stem from a young man in good health.

The V call is TRBV4-1, the J call TRBJ2-7; D is possibly TRBD2 (6 bases). This CDR3 is built from 16 residues. V lost 1 base and J 0 bases, leaving 13 bases between the germline ends. CDR1 is MGHRA, CDR2 YSYEKL, per germline. Here the CDR3 reads CASSQVLASDSYEQYF. In DNA form, the CDR3 reads TGCGCCAGCAGCCAAGTACTAGCCTCGGACTCCTACGAGCAGTACTTC.

This chain links TRBV12-5 with TRBJ2-7; TRBD2 agrees at 8 bases. The germline V gene encodes CDR1 LGHNT and CDR2 FRNRAP. This CDR3 region has 16 residues. J gave up 6 bases and V 8 bases, and 18 bases lay outside the gene matches. Here the CDR3 reads CASPPGLVLVFCEQYF. CDR3 nucleotide sequence: TGTGCTAGTCCCCCGGGACTAGTCTTGGTCTTTTGCGAGCAGTACTTC.

The rearrangement uses TRBV5-1 and TRBJ2-3, with 7 bases identical to TRBD2. CDR1 SGHRS and CDR2 YFSETQ come from the germline V gene. The CDR3 length is 15 residues. V was clipped by 2 bases and J by 2 bases; unmatched bases: 5. The CDR3 here is CASSFSLAATDTQYF. The CDR3 DNA is TGCGCCAGCAGCTTTTCTCTAGCGGCCACAGATACGCAGTATTTT. Variable domain in full (rest from reference TRBV5-1 and TRBJ2-3): KAGVTQTPRYLIKTRGQQVTLSCSPISGHRSVSWYQQTPGQGLQFLFEYFSETQRNKGNFPGRFSGRQFSNSRSEMNVSTLELGDSALYLCASSFSLAATDTQYFGPGTRLTVL.

V is TRBV9 and J is TRBJ1-2, with 7 bases aligning to TRBD1. J gave up 0 bases and V 3 bases, and 5 bases lay outside the gene matches. CDR3 length equals 15 residues. Germline V gives CDR1 SGDLS, CDR2 YYNGEE. CDR3 DNA: TGTGCCAGCAGCGCTGGGGACAGAACTAACTATGGCTACACCTTC. Translation: CASSAGDRTNYGYTF.

The J gene is TRBJ2-7, the V gene TRBV27, with TRBD1 matching over 7 bases. Germline V gene sequence: CDR1 MNHEY, CDR2 SMNVEV (reference sequence). With V trimmed by 5 bases and J by 4 bases, 8 bases remained unmatched. CDR3 length: 14 amino acids. The chain's CDR3 is CASSPLDRDYEQYF. The DNA for the CDR3 is TGTGCCAGCAGTCCCCTCGACAGGGATTACGAGCAGTACTTC.

The chain combines TRBV7-9 with TRBJ2-7, with D tentatively TRBD1 (6 bases). V lost 4 bases to trimming and J lost 2 bases, with 15 bases between them. Germline V gene lookup returns CDR1 SEHNR and CDR2 FQNEAQ (reference sequence). The CDR3 has 15 residues. The CDR3 DNA reads as TGTGCCAGCAGCTCAGGGCCGGGACATCCCTACGAGCAGTACTTC. This translates into CASSSGPGHPYEQYF.

Comments on this clone: Different DNA sequences within this sample yield the same CDR3. The chain joins TRBV27 to TRBJ1-5; 7 bases agree with TRBD1. Trimming cost V 2 bases and J 10 bases; bases outside gene matches: 8. This CDR3 has 14 amino acids. CDR1 MNHEY and CDR2 SMNVEV come from the germline V gene (reference sequence). As DNA, the CDR3 is TGTGCCAGCAGTTTACTAGGGGGCGAAGAACCCCAGCATTTT. Protein product: CASSLLGGEEPQHF.

The J gene is TRBJ2-3, the V gene TRBV9, with 9 bases aligning to TRBD2. Germline assignment: CDR1 SGDLS and CDR2 YYNGEE. The CDR3 runs 19 residues. With 1 base clipped from V and 6 bases from J, the junction kept 18 bases outside the gene matches. The CDR3 coding sequence is TGTGCCAGCAGCGTATCTGGAATACATAGCGGGAGAGAAGCGGATACGCAGTATTTT. Protein: CASSVSGIHSGREADTQYF.

This clone was seen a single time. CDR3 coding DNA: TGCGCCAGCAGCTTGGCCTGGGCTAGCGCTGCCTACGAGCAGTACTTC. Protein sequence: CASSLAWASAAYEQYF. V gene TRBV5-1 combines with J gene TRBJ2-7, with D perhaps TRBD2 (6 bases). Trimming left V 0 bases short and J 2 bases short, with 15 bases between. The CDR3 runs to 16 residues. Germline assignment: CDR1 SGHRS and CDR2 YFSETQ.

V gene TRBV27 combines with J gene TRBJ2-7; D ambiguous. CDR1 and CDR2 (germline): MNHEY, SMNVEV (reference sequence). This CDR3 is 12 amino acids long. Between the trimmed V and J ends, which lost 2 bases and 4 bases, there was a span of 6 bases. The CDR3, as DNA: TGTGCCAGCAGTTTAGAAGGGTACGAGCAGTACTTC. It encodes CASSLEGYEQYF.

This chain links TRBV7-9 with TRBJ2-5, with D tentatively TRBD1 or TRBD2 (6 bases each). Trimming took 7 bases from V and 5 from J, leaving 29 bases between them. The CDR3 totals 18 residues. Germline V CDR1 and CDR2: SEHNR, FQNEAQ (reference sequence). The CDR3 bases are TGTGCCAGCACCCCCACATCGGGGCCGGGGGCGCGCATGGAGACCCAGTACTTC. It encodes CASTPTSGPGARMETQYF.

CDR3 protein: CASSPPIGSYEQYF. The DNA of the CDR3 is TGTGCCAGCTCACCACCCATAGGATCCTACGAGCAGTACTTC. The chain carries TRBV18 and TRBJ2-7, with D unresolved. The CDR3 extends over 14 amino acids. Between the trimmed V and J ends, which lost 0 bases and 1 base, there was a span of 7 bases. Germline V lookup: CDR1 KGHSH, CDR2 LQKENI.

This chain uses TRBV6-1 with TRBJ1-5; D is perhaps TRBD1 (6 bases). This CDR3 has 13 residues. CDR1 is MNHNS and CDR2 is SASEGT in the germline V gene. V shed 5 bases and J shed 6 bases, with 11 bases lying between them. The CDR3 bases are TGTGCCAGCAGTCGAAGGACAGTTCAGCCCCAGCATTTT. Protein product: CASSRRTVQPQHF.

This chain joins TRBV4-1 and TRBJ2-3, with a weak D call TRBD1 (6 bases). The CDR3 has 14 amino acids. The germline V gene encodes CDR1 MGHRA and CDR2 YSYEKL. V lost 5 bases, J lost 1 base, and 10 bases lay in between. The CDR3 DNA sequence: TGCGCCAGCAGCTTCCGGACAGGCACAGATACGCAGTATTTT. Translated, it gives CASSFRTGTDTQYF.

V usage is TRBV5-4 and J usage is TRBJ2-3; D is unresolved. Germline values: CDR1 SGHNT, CDR2 YYREEE (reference sequence). Trimming shortened V by 2 bases and J by 4 bases, and 8 bases separated the two germline ends. CDR3 length: 13 amino acids. The CDR3 loop is CASSFRGADTQYF. In DNA, the CDR3 is TGTGCCAGCAGCTTTCGTGGCGCAGATACGCAGTATTTT.

The CDR3 here is CASSPIGGSYEQYF. The CDR3, as DNA: TGTGCCAGCAGTCCTATAGGCGGCTCCTACGAGCAGTACTTC. J is TRBJ2-7 and V is TRBV27; D gene uncertain. Trimming removed 5 bases at V and 0 bases at J, with 11 bases between. The CDR3 has 14 residues. Per the germline V gene, CDR1 is MNHEY and CDR2 is SMNVEV (reference sequence).

This CDR3 reads CASSQGILGTGELFF. The CDR3 region has the DNA TGCGCCAGCAGCCAAGGAATCTTAGGAACCGGGGAGCTGTTTTTT. The V call is TRBV4-1, the J call TRBJ2-2; D not resolved. The CDR3 sequence is 15 residues long. Trimming took 1 base from V and 5 from J, leaving 11 bases between them. Germline CDR1 and CDR2: MGHRA and YSYEKL.

The chain carries TRBV5-5 and TRBJ1-5; 8 nucleotides match TRBD1. Germline values: CDR1 SGHKS, CDR2 YYEKEE (reference sequence). The CDR3 extends over 16 amino acids. V trimming: 3 bases; J trimming: 2 bases; junction bases outside the gene matches: 7. The CDR3, as DNA: TGTGCCAGCAGCTCCGGACAGGGCGTGGGCAATCAGCCCCAGCATTTT. Amino acid sequence: CASSSGQGVGNQPQHF.

The CDR3 DNA reads as TGTGCCAGCAGTACATGGGACGTGAGCTACGAGCAGTACTTC. It yields the protein CASSTWDVSYEQYF. This chain uses TRBV6-6 with TRBJ2-7; D possibly matches TRBD1 or TRBD2 (5 bases each). CDR1 is MNHNY and CDR2 is SVGAGI in the germline V gene (reference sequence). V lost 5 bases and J 3 bases, leaving 14 bases between the germline ends. The CDR3 loop spans 14 amino acids.

This clone was detected once. The chain uses TRBV29-1 and TRBJ2-7; TRBD2 matches 7 bases. This CDR3 is built from 16 residues. V lost 7 bases and J lost 3; bases outside the gene matches: 18. Germline V CDR1 and CDR2: SQVTM, ANQGSEA. The DNA of the CDR3 is TGCAGCGGAGGGAACCCCTCCGGGACTACACACTACGAGCAGTACTTC. This sequence encodes CSGGNPSGTTHYEQYF.

The gene calls are TRBV5-1 and TRBJ2-7; D is perhaps TRBD2 (7 bases). Trimming removed 3 bases from V and 2 bases from J, with 12 bases in between. The germline V gene has CDR1 SGHRS and CDR2 YFSETQ. The CDR3 extends over 14 amino acids. For the CDR3, the DNA is TGCGCCAGCAGCTGGCGGGGGCCAACCTACGAGCAGTACTTC. Translating it yields CASSWRGPTYEQYF.

This chain uses TRBV28 with TRBJ2-1; 10 bases map to TRBD2. CDR1 and CDR2 (germline): MDHEN, SYDVKM. The V and J ends lost 6 bases and 4 bases, in that order; junction bases with no gene match: 6. The CDR3 spans 15 residues. The CDR3 sequence: CASRLRTSGYNEQFF. The CDR3 nucleotides read TGTGCCAGCAGACTCAGGACTAGCGGTTACAATGAGCAGTTCTTC.

CDR3 protein: CASSESGRTPAGELFF. CDR3 sequence (DNA): TGCGCCAGCAGTGAGTCGGGGCGGACCCCGGCCGGGGAGCTGTTTTTT. V is TRBV10-2 and J is TRBJ2-2, with D perhaps matching TRBD1 (5 bases). V was pared by 0 bases and J by 6 bases, with 14 bases between. Germline CDR1 WSHSY, CDR2 SAAADI. This CDR3 region has 16 residues.

This chain connects TRBV11-2 to TRBJ2-5; 7 nucleotides line up with TRBD1. Trimming cost V 4 bases and J 1 base; bases outside gene matches: 6. Germline-derived CDR1 and CDR2 are SGHAT and FQNNGV. The CDR3 is 15 amino acids. For the CDR3, the DNA is TGTGCCAGCAGCTGGGACAGAGAAAGCCAAGAGACCCAGTACTTC. Protein: CASSWDRESQETQYF.

This chain connects TRBV19 to TRBJ2-7; TRBD2 might be the D (5 bases). Trimming stripped 5 bases from V and 3 bases from J, with 17 bases between. CDR3 size: 15 residues. Germline V gives CDR1 LNHDA, CDR2 SQIVND (reference sequence). The CDR3 DNA is TGTGCCAGTAGTTATTTTGCGGACTCTGACTACGAGCAGTACTTC. Translated, it gives CASSYFADSDYEQYF.

The genes are TRBV4-1 and TRBJ2-7; D is undetermined. CDR1 is MGHRA, CDR2 YSYEKL, per germline. V lost 0 bases to trimming and J lost 3 bases, with 9 bases between them. The CDR3 has 14 residues. CDR3 bases: TGCGCCAGCAGCCAAGATATAGTGGGCTACGAGCAGTACTTC. Encoded protein: CASSQDIVGYEQYF.

The chain joins TRBV28 to TRBJ1-5; TRBD1 agrees at 7 bases. This CDR3 comprises 14 residues. CDR1 is MDHEN and CDR2 is SYDVKM in the germline V gene. V lost 9 bases to trimming and J lost 6 bases; unmatched junction nucleotides: 11. The CDR3 protein is CASWGRGWGQPQHF. The CDR3 region has the DNA TGTGCCAGTTGGGGCAGGGGGTGGGGTCAGCCCCAGCATTTT.

This chain uses TRBV19 with TRBJ1-5; the D gene is possibly TRBD1 (5 bases). CDR1 and CDR2 (germline): LNHDA, SQIVND (reference sequence). Trimming pared 6 bases from V and 0 bases from J, leaving 12 bases between. The CDR3 runs 15 residues. The CDR3 region has the DNA TGTGCCAGTAGGGGGGAGACTTATAGCAATCAGCCCCAGCATTTT. This translates into CASRGETYSNQPQHF.

The CDR3 reads CASSRRDRSYEQYF. DNA for the CDR3: TGTGCCAGCAGCCGAAGGGACAGGAGTTACGAGCAGTACTTC. The chain has TRBV7-9 and TRBJ2-7; 8 bases fit TRBD1. CDR1 and CDR2 from the germline V gene are SEHNR and FQNEAQ (reference sequence). The CDR3 is made up of 14 amino acids. Trimming at V came to 5 bases and at J to 4 bases, leaving 7 bases not matched to a gene. The full variable domain, completed using reference TRBV7-9 and TRBJ2-7, is DTGVSQNPRHKITKRGQNVTFRCDPISEHNRLYWYRQTLGQGPEFLTYFQNEAQLEKSRLLSDRFSAERPKGSFSTLEIQRTEQGDSAMYLCASSRRDRSYEQYFGPGTRLTVT.

Only a few counts were recorded for this clone. Other DNA sequences in the sample encode the same CDR3. The chain joins TRBV7-9 to TRBJ2-3; the D gene is possibly TRBD1 (7 bases). This CDR3 is built from 15 residues. The V gene lost 0 bases and the J gene lost 3 bases, with 10 bases spanning the gap. Germline values: CDR1 SEHNR, CDR2 FQNEAQ (reference sequence). The CDR3 DNA follows: TGTGCCAGCAGCTTAGCCCAGGGGGGAACAGATACGCAGTATTTT. Translating gives CASSLAQGGTDTQYF.